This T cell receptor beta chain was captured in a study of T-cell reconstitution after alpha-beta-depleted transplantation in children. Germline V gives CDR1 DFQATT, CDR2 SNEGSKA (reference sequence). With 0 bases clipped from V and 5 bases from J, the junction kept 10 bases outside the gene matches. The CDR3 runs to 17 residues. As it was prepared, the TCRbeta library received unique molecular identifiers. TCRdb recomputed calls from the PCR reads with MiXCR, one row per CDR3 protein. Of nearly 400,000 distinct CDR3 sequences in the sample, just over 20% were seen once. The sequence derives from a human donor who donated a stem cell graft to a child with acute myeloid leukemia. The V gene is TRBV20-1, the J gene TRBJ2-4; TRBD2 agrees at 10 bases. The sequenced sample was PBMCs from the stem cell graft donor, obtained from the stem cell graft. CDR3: CSARDRLAGVWENIQYF. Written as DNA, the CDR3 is TGCAGTGCTAGAGATCGGCTAGCGGGAGTGTGGGAAAACATTCAGTACTTC.